This is a list of T cell receptor beta chains from one sample in a study of T cell responses to AZD1222 COVID-19 vaccine. Some clones are missing from TCRdb's copy, which holds only in-frame ones; the method was immunoSEQ multiplex PCR. The table shows 85,000 to 100,000 clones, with 80% to 90% occurring only once. The input for sequencing was peripheral blood, taken on day 0 of AZD1222 vaccination. These receptors were obtained from an adult in good health. The conserved cysteine and the conserved F or W are not part of the CDR3 here.

>TRBJ2-3|TRBV11-2
ASSLVGAGAGGTQY
>TRBJ1-1|TRBV5-1
ASRLGQGVFEAF
>TRBJ2-3|TRBV6-5
ASSSGQRVTDTQY
>TRBJ2-7|TRBV7-8
ASSLPLGTYEQY
>TRBJ1-2|TRBV11-2
ASSLGGAGGYT
>TRBJ1-6|TRBV5-1
ASSLGRDSPLH
>TRBJ1-5|TRBV7-8
ASSLVSGFGNQPQH
>TRBJ1-2|TRBV7-6
ASSHARTGVHVGYT
>TRBJ1-3|TRBV12-3/TRBV12-4
ASSASSGNTIY
>TRBJ2-3|TRBV2
ASRGLYTDTQY
>TRBJ2-1|TRBV10-2
ASRSESYNEQF
>TRBJ2-3|TRBV19
ASSTRLAGASTDTQY
>TRBJ1-4|TRBV4-2
ASSQDLPGLATNEKLF
>TRBJ2-7|TRBV6-5
ASSHTGGYDEQY
>TRBJ1-1|TRBV18
ASSRGGTGATEAF
>TRBJ2-1|TRBV3-1/TRBV3-2
ASSQEASGSGHNEQF
>TRBJ2-7|TRBV15
ATSRDTSGRSYEQY
>TRBJ1-5|TRBV27
ASSLRGVGNQPQH
>TRBJ1-2|TRBV7-2
ASSPTGYAYGYT
>TRBJ1-1|TRBV19
ASSISVRAEAF
>TRBJ1-1|TRBV18
ASSPFLNPGTEAF
>TRBJ2-3|TRBV7-9
ASSLLGGSGRASDTQY
>TRBJ2-3|TRBV5-1
ASSLASQGAGNTQY
>TRBJ2-7|TRBV19
ASSISFPDLYEQY
>TRBJ1-6|TRBV28
ASSLRTGYNSPLH
>TRBJ1-2|TRBV6-1
ASSDLGVTGYT
>TRBJ1-2|TRBV27
ASRQGTYGYT
>TRBJ2-7|TRBV7-2
ASSYQVIAGGLPYEQY
>TRBJ1-4|TRBV12-3/TRBV12-4
ASLLGGKLF
>TRBJ2-5|TRBV5-1
ASSLGNSGETQY
>TRBJ2-5|TRBV4-1
ASSQVGLGNQETQY
>TRBJ1-3|TRBV3-1/TRBV3-2
ASSPSGGTIY
>TRBJ1-2|TRBV3-1/TRBV3-2
ASSQGQNYGYT
>TRBJ1-2|TRBV29-1
SVEPPGRPYGYT
>TRBJ1-1|TRBV7-9
ASSLAPGWAF
>TRBJ1-2|TRBV5-1
ASSLRQDYGYT
>TRBJ1-3|TRBV27
ASRFGSGGNTIY